What follows are 4 T cell receptor beta chains derived from one specimen sequenced in a study of blood T cell repertoires in COVID-19. Here immunoSEQ multiplex PCR was the method, and the copy in TCRdb shows in-frame clones only, minus some. The table lists some 27,000 clones, about 89% of them singletons. Material: peripheral blood. The receptor source for this set is a human donor in a cohort sampled during active COVID-19.

This chain joins TRBV5-6 and TRBJ1-4, with D maybe TRBD1 (6 bases). V was trimmed by 1 base and J by 5 bases, leaving 12 bases between them. Germline V lookup: CDR1 SGHDT, CDR2 YYEEEE. The CDR3 loop spans 15 amino acids. The CDR3 coding sequence is TGTGCCAGCAGCTTGAAGACAGGCCTAAATGAAAAACTGTTTTTT. Translated: CASSLKTGLNEKLFF.

The chain carries TRBV5-1 and TRBJ2-2; 7 nucleotides line up with TRBD1. This CDR3 region has 15 residues. V trimming: 3 bases; J trimming: 5 bases; junction bases outside the gene matches: 7. Germline V gene sequence: CDR1 SGHRS, CDR2 YFSETQ. CDR3 amino acids: CASSSRDSGTGELFF. The CDR3, as DNA: TGCGCCAGCAGCTCCCGGGACAGCGGAACCGGGGAGCTGTTTTTT.

This chain uses TRBV5-5 with TRBJ1-2, with D hard to call. CDR1 is SGHKS, CDR2 YYEKEE, per germline (reference sequence). The ends were cut back, 1 base at V and 5 bases at J, with 12 bases in the middle. CDR3 length: 14 amino acids. CDR3: CASSLSLAEYGYTF. The CDR3 DNA sequence: TGTGCCAGCAGCTTGTCCTTAGCGGAATATGGCTACACCTTC.

V usage is TRBV19 and J usage is TRBJ2-7; TRBD1 is a possible D gene (5 bases). The ends were cut back, 5 bases at V and 3 bases at J, with 17 bases in the middle. The germline V gene encodes CDR1 LNHDA and CDR2 SQIVND (reference sequence). The CDR3 is made up of 15 amino acids. The CDR3 loop is CASSLSGFQGYEQYF. As DNA, the CDR3 is TGTGCCAGTAGTCTCTCAGGGTTTCAGGGCTACGAGCAGTACTTC.